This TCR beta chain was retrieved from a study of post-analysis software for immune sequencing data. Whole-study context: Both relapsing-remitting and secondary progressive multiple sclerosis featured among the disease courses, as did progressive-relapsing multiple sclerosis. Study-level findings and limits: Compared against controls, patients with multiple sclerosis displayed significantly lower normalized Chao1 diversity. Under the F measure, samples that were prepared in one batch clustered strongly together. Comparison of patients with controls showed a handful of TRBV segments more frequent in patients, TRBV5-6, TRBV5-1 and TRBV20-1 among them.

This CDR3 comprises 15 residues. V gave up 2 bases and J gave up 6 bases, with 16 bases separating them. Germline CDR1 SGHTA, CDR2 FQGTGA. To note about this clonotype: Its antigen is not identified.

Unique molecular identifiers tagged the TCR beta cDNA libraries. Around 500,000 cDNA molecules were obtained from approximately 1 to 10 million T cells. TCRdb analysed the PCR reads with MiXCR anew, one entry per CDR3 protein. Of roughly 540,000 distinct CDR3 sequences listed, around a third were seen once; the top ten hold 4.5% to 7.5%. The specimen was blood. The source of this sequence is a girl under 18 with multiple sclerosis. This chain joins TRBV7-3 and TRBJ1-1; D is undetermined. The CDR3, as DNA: TGTGCCAGCAGCTTAGCTTCTGGCGGAAGGGCTGAAGCTTTCTTT. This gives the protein CASSLASGGRAEAFF.